What follows are 7 T cell receptor beta chains derived from one specimen sequenced in a study of T-cell reconstitution after alpha-beta-depleted transplantation in children. The library targeted TCRbeta and was prepared with unique molecular identifiers. TCRdb reanalysed the PCR reads using MiXCR and keeps one entry per CDR3 protein. This sample has approximately 800,000 distinct CDR3 sequences, with around 15% found just once. The source was PBMCs, mostly from graft donor cells, collected 360 days after TCRalphabeta/CD19-depleted stem cell transplant. The receptor source for this set is a male patient between 10 and 17 years old who had a stem cell transplant for acute lymphoblastic leukemia, so the T cells may come from the graft donor.

The genes are TRBV12-3 or TRBV12-4 and TRBJ2-5; 13 positions agree with TRBD2. V lost 5 bases to trimming and J lost 1 base; unmatched junction nucleotides: 7. The CDR3 loop spans 17 amino acids. CDR3: CASSPGTSGAFQETQYF. CDR3 nucleotide sequence: TGTGCCAGCAGTCCCGGGACTAGCGGGGCCTTCCAAGAGACCCAGTACTTC.

This clonotype appeared many times. The rearrangement links TRBV12-3 or TRBV12-4 to TRBJ2-7; D is unresolved. Trimming shortened V by 3 bases and J by 3 bases, and 9 bases separated the two germline ends. The CDR3 is made up of 13 amino acids. DNA for the CDR3: TGTGCCAGCAGTTTCCGATTGGTCTACGAGCAGTACTTC. Amino acid sequence: CASSFRLVYEQYF.

This clonotype was seen a handful of times. The V gene is TRBV7-8, the J gene TRBJ1-3; 7 nucleotides line up with TRBD1. This CDR3 contains 15 residues. CDR1 and CDR2 from the germline V gene are SGHVS and FQNEAQ. J gave up 4 bases and V 5 bases, and 8 bases lay outside the gene matches. CDR3 in amino acids: CASSRTGARGNTIYF. The CDR3 DNA is TGTGCCAGCAGCCGCACAGGGGCGCGGGGAAACACCATATATTTT.

The chain is built from TRBV7-9 and TRBJ2-5; TRBD2 might be the D (5 bases). This CDR3 has 14 residues. The ends were cut back, 2 bases at V and 5 bases at J, with 12 bases in the middle. CDR1 is SEHNR and CDR2 is FQNEAQ in the germline V gene (reference sequence). CDR3 sequence: CASSLPLGRETQYF. DNA of the CDR3: TGTGCCAGCAGCTTACCACTAGGTCGGGAGACCCAGTACTTC.

This clonotype was counted a few times. The chain combines TRBV20-1 with TRBJ2-1; 10 bases align to TRBD2. CDR1 is DFQATT, CDR2 SNEGSKA, per germline (reference sequence). This CDR3 has 12 amino acids. The trim removed 3 bases at V and 9 bases at J, leaving 2 bases unmatched. CDR3 nucleotide sequence: TGCAGTGCTAGCCTAGCGGGAGCTGAGCAGTTCTTC. As protein: CSASLAGAEQFF.

The gene calls are TRBV10-3 and TRBJ2-3, with 10 bases aligning to TRBD2. This CDR3 region has 17 residues. V dropped 1 base and J dropped 2; count of bases not matched to a gene: 6. The germline V gene encodes CDR1 ENHRY and CDR2 SYGVKD. CDR3: CAISELLAGSLTDTQYF. The CDR3, as DNA: TGTGCCATCAGTGAGTTACTAGCGGGAAGCCTCACAGATACGCAGTATTTT.

V usage is TRBV2 and J usage is TRBJ2-3, with 12 bases that match TRBD2. The CDR3 length is 16 residues. Per the germline V gene, CDR1 is SNHLY and CDR2 is FYNNEI. The ends lost 6 bases at V and 4 bases at J; junction bases unmatched: 8. The CDR3 DNA reads TGTGCCAGCAGGGATCCGGGACTAGCGGGTCCAGATACGCAGTATTTT. Translated, it gives CASRDPGLAGPDTQYF.